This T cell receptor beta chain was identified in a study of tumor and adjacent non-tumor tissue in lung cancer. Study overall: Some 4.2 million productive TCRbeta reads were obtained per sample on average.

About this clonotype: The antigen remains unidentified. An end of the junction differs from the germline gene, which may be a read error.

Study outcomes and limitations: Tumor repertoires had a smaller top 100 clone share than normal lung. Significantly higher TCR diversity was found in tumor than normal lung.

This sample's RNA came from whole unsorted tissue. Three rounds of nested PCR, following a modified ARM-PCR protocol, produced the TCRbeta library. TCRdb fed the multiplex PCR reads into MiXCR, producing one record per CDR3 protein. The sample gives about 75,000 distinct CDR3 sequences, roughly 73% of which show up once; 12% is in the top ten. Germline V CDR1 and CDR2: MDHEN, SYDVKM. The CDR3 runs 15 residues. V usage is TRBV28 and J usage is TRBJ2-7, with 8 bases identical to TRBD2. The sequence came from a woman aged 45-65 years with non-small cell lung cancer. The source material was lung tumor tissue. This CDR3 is CGSSSQRERIDEQYF. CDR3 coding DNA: TGTGGCAGCAGTAGTCAGCGGGAGCGGATCGACGAGCAGTACTTC.